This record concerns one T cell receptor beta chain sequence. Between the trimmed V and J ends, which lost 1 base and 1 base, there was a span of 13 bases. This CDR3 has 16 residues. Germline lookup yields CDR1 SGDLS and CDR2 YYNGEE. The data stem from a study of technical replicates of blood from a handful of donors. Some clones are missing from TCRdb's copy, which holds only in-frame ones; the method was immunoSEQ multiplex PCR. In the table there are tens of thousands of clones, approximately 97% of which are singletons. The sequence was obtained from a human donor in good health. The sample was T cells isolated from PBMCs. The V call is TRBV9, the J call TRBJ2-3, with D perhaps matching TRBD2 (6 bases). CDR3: CASSVLLREGTDTQYF. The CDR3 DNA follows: TGTGCCAGCAGCGTACTCCTAAGGGAGGGCACAGATACGCAGTATTTT.